This TCR beta chain comes out of a study of T cells after posttransplantation cyclophosphamide. The assay was immunoSEQ multiplex PCR, and TCRdb's table has in-frame clones only and misses some. Among 10,000 to 13,000 clones listed, approximately 95% were seen once. Sequencing was carried out using naive CD8+ T cells sorted from PBMCs. This TCR derives from a man aged 25-45 years in good health and a related stem cell transplant donor.

The CDR3 bases are TGTGCCAGCAGCTCCCCTGACAGGGTTGGTGAGCAGTACTTC. Translated: CASSSPDRVGEQYF. V gene TRBV28 combines with J gene TRBJ2-7; 7 nucleotides align to TRBD1. Trimming took 6 bases from V and 7 from J; bases not matched to a gene: 12. Per the germline V gene, CDR1 is MDHEN and CDR2 is SYDVKM. The CDR3 sequence is 14 residues long.